This is a list of T cell receptor beta chains from one sample in a study of tumor-infiltrating lymphocytes in primary liver carcinoma. TCRdb re-derived calls from the multiplex PCR reads in MiXCR, one entry per CDR3 protein. Of 310,000 or so distinct CDR3 sequences listed, nearly 60% are singletons. Sequenced input: peripheral blood. The receptors were sampled from a woman in her thirties with primary liver carcinoma and hepatitis B virus infection. CDR3s include the opening cysteine and the closing phenylalanine or tryptophan. A D gene is named only where the DNA matches it firmly. Clone size is stated in some rows and not others, as once, few, many or a class when expanded.

>-|TRBV4-2|TRBJ1-2|-
CASSQDTGAIYGYTF
TGTGCCAGCAGCCAAGATACGGGGGCGATCTATGGCTACACCTTC
>-|TRBV12-3/TRBV12-4|TRBJ2-2|TRBD1
CASSQNRGTGELFF
TGTGCCAGCAGCCAAAACAGGGGCACCGGGGAGCTGTTTTTT
>many|TRBV4-3|TRBJ1-2|-
CASSYRDQPHWGYTF
TGCGCCAGCAGCTACCGGGACCAGCCTCACTGGGGCTACACCTTC
>-|TRBV11-2|TRBJ2-6|TRBD2
CASSSPRLALGDNVLTF
TGTGCCAGCAGCTCCCCTCGACTAGCGCTTGGAGACAACGTCCTGACTTTC
>few|TRBV7-8|TRBJ2-5|TRBD2
CASSKTSGRETQYF
TGTGCCAGCAGCAAAACTAGCGGGAGGGAGACCCAGTACTTC
>-|TRBV4-1|TRBJ2-3|TRBD2
CASSQATVTSGGSTDTQYF
TGCGCCAGCAGCCAAGCAACCGTGACTAGCGGGGGAAGCACAGATACGCAGTATTTT
>few|TRBV30|TRBJ2-5|TRBD2
CAWSIGLAERETQYF
TGTGCCTGGAGCATTGGACTAGCGGAACGAGAGACCCAGTACTTC
>few|TRBV6-5|TRBJ1-6|-
CASGSKFLNSPLHF
TGTGCCAGCGGTTCCAAGTTTCTTAATTCACCCCTCCACTTT
>once|TRBV12-3/TRBV12-4|TRBJ1-3|-
CATSSNWSGNTIYF
TGTGCCACCAGTTCAAACTGGTCTGGAAACACCATATATTTC
>many|TRBV6-2/TRBV6-3|TRBJ2-1|-
CASSSAVAYNEQFF
TGTGCCAGCAGCTCCGCGGTGGCATACAATGAGCAGTTCTTC
>medium-sized|TRBV11-2|TRBJ2-7|-
CASKIAGNYEQYF
TGTGCCAGCAAGATTGCGGGGAACTACGAGCAGTACTTC
>-|TRBV6-2/TRBV6-3|TRBJ1-5|-
CASSPMYNQPQHF
TGTGCCAGCAGTCCAATGTACAATCAGCCCCAGCATTTT
>few|TRBV12-3/TRBV12-4|TRBJ2-4|-
CASSFPRAAKNIQYF
TGTGCCAGCAGTTTCCCCCGGGCGGCCAAAAACATTCAGTACTTC
>few|TRBV4-2|TRBJ2-5|TRBD2
CASSQDGGGSEETQYF
TGTGCCAGCAGCCAAGATGGCGGCGGGAGTGAGGAGACCCAGTACTTC
>once|TRBV7-9|TRBJ1-6|-
CAGGPGVNSPLHF
TGTGCCGGGGGGCCAGGGGTTAATTCACCCCTCCACTTT
>few|TRBV7-8|TRBJ2-7|-
CASSPAGWAYEQYF
TGTGCCAGCAGCCCAGCCGGTTGGGCCTACGAGCAGTACTTC
>many|TRBV29-1|TRBJ2-2|-
CSLRGPSGGELFF
TGCAGTCTAAGGGGACCCTCTGGGGGGGAGCTGTTTTTT
>many|TRBV6-5|TRBJ1-2|-
CASSSLASNYGYTF
TGTGCCAGCAGCTCCCTGGCATCTAACTATGGCTACACCTTC
>many|TRBV29-1|TRBJ2-5|-
CSAGPGSRETQYF
TGCAGCGCTGGGCCGGGAAGCAGGGAGACCCAGTACTTC
>many|TRBV12-5|TRBJ2-5|-
CASGLFREETQYF
TGTGCTAGTGGTTTGTTCAGGGAAGAGACCCAGTACTTC
>-|TRBV6-1|TRBJ2-7|-
CASSVEPGVVEQYF
TGTGCCAGCAGTGTTGAACCGGGGGTTGTCGAGCAGTACTTC
>-|TRBV11-2|TRBJ2-1|-
CAGSPTRDEQFF
TGTGCCGGCAGCCCAACTAGGGATGAGCAGTTCTTC
>-|TRBV6-5|TRBJ2-7|-
CASTGTSKSYDQYF
TGTGCCAGCACTGGTACTAGTAAGTCCTACGATCAGTACTTC
>few|TRBV28|TRBJ2-7|-
CASSTGSYEQYF
TGTGCCAGCAGCACCGGGTCCTACGAGCAGTACTTC
>-|TRBV30|TRBJ1-3|-
CAWTRGSGNTIYF
TGTGCCTGGACGAGGGGCTCTGGAAACACCATATATTTT
>-|TRBV28|TRBJ2-3|-
CASSSQGSGFHTDTQYF
TGTGCCAGCAGTTCCCAAGGGAGCGGGTTTCACACAGATACGCAGTATTTT
>few|TRBV5-6|TRBJ2-1|-
CASRTSVYNEQFF
TGTGCCAGCAGGACTAGTGTCTACAATGAGCAGTTCTTC
>many|TRBV12-3/TRBV12-4|TRBJ2-7|TRBD2
CASSLNRGGIYEQYF
TGTGCCAGCAGCTTAAACCGGGGGGGAATCTACGAGCAGTACTTC
>few|TRBV7-8|TRBJ2-4|TRBD1
CASSPNDRGHAKNIQYF
TGTGCCAGCAGCCCAAACGACAGGGGGCATGCCAAAAACATTCAGTACTTC
>-|TRBV4-3|TRBJ1-3|-
CTSSRDYGKWTGNTIYF
TGCACCAGCAGCCGAGATTACGGGAAGTGGACTGGAAACACCATATATTTT
>-|TRBV7-9|TRBJ2-5|TRBD1
CASSDRAIQEIQYF
TGTGCCAGCAGCGACAGGGCAATCCAAGAGATCCAGTACTTC
>-|TRBV12-3/TRBV12-4|TRBJ2-7|-
CASSSHGGSYEQYF
TGTGCCAGCAGTTCGCACGGGGGATCCTACGAGCAGTACTTC
>-|TRBV4-1|TRBJ1-2|-
CASSHPMGLDGYTF
TGCGCCAGCAGCCATCCCATGGGGCTGGATGGCTACACCTTC
>-|TRBV11-2|TRBJ2-3|-
CASSPDRGGEQYF
TGTGCCAGCAGCCCAGACAGAGGGGGGGAGCAGTATTTT
>-|TRBV11-2|TRBJ1-2|TRBD1
CVSSLEVTGADGYTF
TGTGTCAGCAGCTTAGAGGTGACAGGGGCGGATGGCTACACCTTC
>many|TRBV4-1|TRBJ2-6|TRBD1
CASSLASGQGFSGANVLTF
TGCGCCAGCAGCTTGGCCTCGGGACAGGGCTTCTCTGGGGCCAACGTCCTGACTTTC
>many|TRBV6-1|TRBJ2-1|TRBD2
CASSFAGTTLGNEQFF
TGTGCCAGCAGCTTTGCCGGGACTACCCTTGGCAATGAGCAGTTCTTC
>-|TRBV12-3/TRBV12-4|TRBJ1-1|-
CASTFQRNTEAFF
TGTGCCAGCACCTTTCAACGGAACACTGAAGCTTTCTTT
>many|TRBV11-1|TRBJ1-1|-
CASSPGVVVNTEAFF
TGTGCCAGCAGCCCGGGGGTAGTGGTGAACACTGAAGCTTTCTTT
>-|TRBV6-5|TRBJ2-2|-
CASSYLHGQYTGELFF
TGTGCCAGCAGTTACCTACATGGACAGTACACCGGGGAGCTGTTTTTT
>-|TRBV6-5|TRBJ2-1|-
CASNRRQEGDEQFF
TGTGCCAGCAATAGACGACAGGAGGGTGATGAGCAGTTCTTC
>-|TRBV29-1|TRBJ2-7|-
CSVRTTSSYERYF
TGCAGCGTTAGGACTACCAGCTCCTACGAGCGGTACTTC
>-|TRBV6-6|TRBJ1-3|-
CASSYSDYRDRNTIYF
TGTGCCAGCAGTTACTCGGACTACAGGGATAGAAACACCATATATTTT